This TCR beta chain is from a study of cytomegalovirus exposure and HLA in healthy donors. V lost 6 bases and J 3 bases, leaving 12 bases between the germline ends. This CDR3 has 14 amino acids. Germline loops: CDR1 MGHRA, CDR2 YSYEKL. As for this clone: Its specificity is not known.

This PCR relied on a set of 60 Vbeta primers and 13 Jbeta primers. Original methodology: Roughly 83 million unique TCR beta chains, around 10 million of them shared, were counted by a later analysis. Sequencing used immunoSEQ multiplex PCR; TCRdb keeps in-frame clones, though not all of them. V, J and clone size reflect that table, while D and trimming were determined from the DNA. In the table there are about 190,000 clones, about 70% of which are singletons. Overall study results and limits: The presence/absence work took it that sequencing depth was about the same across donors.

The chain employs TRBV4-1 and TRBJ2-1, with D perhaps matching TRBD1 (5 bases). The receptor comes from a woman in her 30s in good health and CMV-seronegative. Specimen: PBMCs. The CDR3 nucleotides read TGCGCCAGCAGAGCAGGGTACAGCTACAATGAGCAGTTCTTC. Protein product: CASRAGYSYNEQFF.